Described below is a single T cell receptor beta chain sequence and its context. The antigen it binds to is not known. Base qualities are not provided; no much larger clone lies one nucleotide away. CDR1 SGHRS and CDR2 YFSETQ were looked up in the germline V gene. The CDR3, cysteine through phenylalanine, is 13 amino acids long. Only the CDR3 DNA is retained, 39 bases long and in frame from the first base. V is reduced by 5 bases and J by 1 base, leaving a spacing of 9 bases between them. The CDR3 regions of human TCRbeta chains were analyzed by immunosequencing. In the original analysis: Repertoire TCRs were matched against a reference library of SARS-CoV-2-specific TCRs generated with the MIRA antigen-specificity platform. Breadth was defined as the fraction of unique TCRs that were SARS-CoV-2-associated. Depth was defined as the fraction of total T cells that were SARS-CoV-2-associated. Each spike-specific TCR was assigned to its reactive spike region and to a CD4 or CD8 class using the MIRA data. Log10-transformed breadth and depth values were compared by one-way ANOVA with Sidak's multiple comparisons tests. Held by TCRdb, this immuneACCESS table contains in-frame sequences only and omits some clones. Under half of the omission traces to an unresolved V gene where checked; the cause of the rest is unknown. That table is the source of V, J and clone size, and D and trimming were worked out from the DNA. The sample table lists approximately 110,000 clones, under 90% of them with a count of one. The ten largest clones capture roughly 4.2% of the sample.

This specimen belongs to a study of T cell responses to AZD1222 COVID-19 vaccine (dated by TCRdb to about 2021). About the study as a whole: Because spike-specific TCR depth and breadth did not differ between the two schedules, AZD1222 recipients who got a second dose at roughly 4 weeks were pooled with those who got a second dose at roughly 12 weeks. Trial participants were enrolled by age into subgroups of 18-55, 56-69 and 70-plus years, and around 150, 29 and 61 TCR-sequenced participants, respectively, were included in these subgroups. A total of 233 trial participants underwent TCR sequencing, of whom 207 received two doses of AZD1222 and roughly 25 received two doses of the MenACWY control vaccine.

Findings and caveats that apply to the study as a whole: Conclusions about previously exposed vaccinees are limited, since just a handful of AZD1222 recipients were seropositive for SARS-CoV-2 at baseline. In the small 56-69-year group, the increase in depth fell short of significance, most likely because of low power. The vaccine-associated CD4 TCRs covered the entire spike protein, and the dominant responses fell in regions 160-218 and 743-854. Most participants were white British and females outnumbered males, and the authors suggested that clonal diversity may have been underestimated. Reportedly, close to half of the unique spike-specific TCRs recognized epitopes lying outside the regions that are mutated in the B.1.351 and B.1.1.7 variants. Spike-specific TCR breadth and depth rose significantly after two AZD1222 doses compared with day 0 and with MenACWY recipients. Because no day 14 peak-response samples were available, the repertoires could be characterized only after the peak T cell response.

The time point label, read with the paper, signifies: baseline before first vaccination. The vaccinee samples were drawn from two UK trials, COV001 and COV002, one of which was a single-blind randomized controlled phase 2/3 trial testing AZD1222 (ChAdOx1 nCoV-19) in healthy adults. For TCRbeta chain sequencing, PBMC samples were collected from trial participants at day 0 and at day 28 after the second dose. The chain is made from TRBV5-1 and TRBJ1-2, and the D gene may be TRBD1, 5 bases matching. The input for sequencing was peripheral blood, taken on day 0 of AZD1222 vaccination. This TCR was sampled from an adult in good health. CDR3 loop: CASRLTDNYGYTF. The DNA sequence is TGCGCCAGCAGGCTGACAGATAACTATGGCTACACCTTC.